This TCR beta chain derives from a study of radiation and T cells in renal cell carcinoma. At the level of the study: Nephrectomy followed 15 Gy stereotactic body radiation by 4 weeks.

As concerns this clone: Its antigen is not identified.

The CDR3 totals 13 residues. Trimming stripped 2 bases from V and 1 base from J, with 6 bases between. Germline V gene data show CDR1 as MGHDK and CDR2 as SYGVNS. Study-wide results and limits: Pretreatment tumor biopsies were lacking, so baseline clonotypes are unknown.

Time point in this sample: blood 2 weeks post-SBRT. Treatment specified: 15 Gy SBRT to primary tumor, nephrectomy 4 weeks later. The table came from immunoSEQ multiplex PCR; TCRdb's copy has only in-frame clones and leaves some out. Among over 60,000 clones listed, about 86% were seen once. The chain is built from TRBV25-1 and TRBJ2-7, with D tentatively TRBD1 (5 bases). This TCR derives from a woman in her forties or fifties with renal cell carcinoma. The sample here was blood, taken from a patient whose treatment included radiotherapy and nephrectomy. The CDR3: CASSEAGSYEQYF. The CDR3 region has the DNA TGTGCCAGCAGTGAAGCAGGGTCCTACGAGCAGTACTTC.